The 21 T cell receptor beta chains presented below share a single source sample, sequenced in a study of T cells in Graves' hyperthyroidism and ophthalmopathy. Amplified regions were TCR beta CDR3 sequences from RNA transcripts. Carried out on the TCR CDR3, a first-round RT-PCR used the HTBI primer set. MiXCR, applied by TCRdb to the multiplex PCR reads, yields one record per CDR3 protein. The sample consists of 300,000 to 450,000 distinct CDR3 sequences, around 14% of them appearing once. The sequenced sample was blood. Receptor source: a woman under 30 with Graves' hyperthyroidism that later progressed to Graves' ophthalmopathy.

This clonotype came up a few times. This sequence joins TRBV10-3 and TRBJ2-7, with 8 positions matching TRBD1. The CDR3 length is 14 residues. Per germline, CDR1 ENHRY and CDR2 SYGVKD. The trim removed 6 bases at V and 1 base at J, leaving 5 bases unmatched. The CDR3 sequence is CAIRGQGHSYEQYF. For the CDR3, the DNA is TGTGCCATCAGAGGACAGGGTCATTCCTACGAGCAGTACTTC.

This sequence joins TRBV2 and TRBJ1-2; the match to TRBD1 covers 8 bases. After removal of 6 bases from V and 4 bases from J, the junction contained 4 bases not matched to a gene. CDR1 SNHLY and CDR2 FYNNEI come from the germline V gene. CDR3 length: 13 residues. The DNA of the CDR3 is TGTGCCAGCAGCACAGGGGGGGTCTATGGCTACACCTTC. Translated, it gives CASSTGGVYGYTF.

This clonotype has a count of ten or more. The chain joins TRBV9 to TRBJ2-5; D remains unclear. Germline V gene data show CDR1 as SGDLS and CDR2 as YYNGEE. The CDR3 has 13 amino acids. Trimming stripped 2 bases from V and 5 bases from J, with 10 bases between. The CDR3 sequence is CASSVSGMETQYF. In DNA form, the CDR3 reads TGTGCCAGCAGCGTGTCGGGCATGGAGACCCAGTACTTC.

The chain joins TRBV7-2 to TRBJ2-7, with a tentative D call TRBD1 (5 bases). The CDR3 covers 12 residues. The ends were cut back, 0 bases at V and 6 bases at J, with 6 bases in the middle. Germline V gene lookup returns CDR1 SGHTA and CDR2 FQGNSA. CDR3: CASSLAGAEQYF. The DNA of the CDR3 is TGTGCCAGCAGCTTAGCAGGGGCCGAGCAGTACTTC.

This clonotype was counted at least ten times. This chain uses TRBV2 with TRBJ2-3; D is undetermined. The germline V gene has CDR1 SNHLY and CDR2 FYNNEI. This CDR3 spans 12 amino acids. Trimming stripped 6 bases from V and 5 bases from J, with 9 bases between. In DNA form, the CDR3 reads TGTGCCAGCAGGGGTCTGTTAGATACGCAGTATTTT. Its protein product is CASRGLLDTQYF. Filled out from reference TRBV2 and TRBJ2-3, the complete variable domain reads EPEVTQTPSHQVTQMGQEVILRCVPISNHLYFYWYRQILGQKVEFLVSFYNNEISEKSEIFDDQFSVERPDGSNFTLKIRSTKLEDSAMYFCASRGLLDTQYFGPGTRLTVL.

This clonotype has ten or more counts. The genes are TRBV7-9 and TRBJ1-1, with D possibly TRBD1 on 5 matching bases. CDR3 size: 15 residues. Germline V gene lookup returns CDR1 SEHNR and CDR2 FQNEAQ (reference sequence). With 1 base removed from V and 1 base from J, the gap between germline ends came to 10 bases. CDR3 nucleotides: TGTGCCAGCAGCTTAGGGCCAGGGCGGAACACTGAAGCTTTCTTT. Its translation: CASSLGPGRNTEAFF. The full variable domain, completed using reference TRBV7-9 and TRBJ1-1, is DTGVSQNPRHKITKRGQNVTFRCDPISEHNRLYWYRQTLGQGPEFLTYFQNEAQLEKSRLLSDRFSAERPKGSFSTLEIQRTEQGDSAMYLCASSLGPGRNTEAFFGQGTRLTVV.

Comment on this clonotype: This sequence may be a read error, since a much larger clone differs from it by one base. This CDR3 reads CTSSFSPNTGELFF. CDR3 coding DNA: TGTACCAGCAGCTTCTCCCCGAACACCGGGGAGCTGTTTTTT. The chain has TRBV7-9 and TRBJ2-2; D is unresolved. The CDR3 has 14 amino acids. Germline CDR1 SEHNR, CDR2 FQNEAQ (reference sequence).

This clonotype appeared many times. CDR3 nucleotides: TGTGCCAGCAGTGAATTTCAGGGGGGAGGCTACACCTTC. It codes for CASSEFQGGGYTF. The genes are TRBV2 and TRBJ1-2; 7 nucleotides match TRBD1. Trimming at V came to 2 bases and at J to 8 bases, leaving 5 bases not matched to a gene. This CDR3 is built from 13 residues. Germline V gene data show CDR1 as SNHLY and CDR2 as FYNNEI.

The chain links TRBV12-3 or TRBV12-4 to TRBJ2-7; 13 positions agree with TRBD2. CDR3 length: 15 amino acids. Trimming removed 4 bases from V and 6 bases from J; junction bases left unmatched: 6. The CDR3 loop is CASSSGLAGDGEQYF. DNA of the CDR3: TGTGCCAGCAGTTCCGGACTAGCGGGAGACGGCGAGCAGTACTTC.

J is TRBJ2-1 and V is TRBV12-3 or TRBV12-4; the match to TRBD2 covers 9 bases. This CDR3 has 16 residues. V lost 3 bases to trimming and J lost 9 bases; unmatched junction nucleotides: 12. The CDR3 spells CASSFGREGGLGEQFF. The CDR3 DNA sequence: TGTGCCAGCAGTTTTGGGCGGGAGGGGGGGTTGGGTGAGCAGTTCTTC.

This clonotype turned up a few times. The J gene is TRBJ2-2, the V gene TRBV28; a weak D match, TRBD2 (5 bases). This CDR3 is built from 14 residues. Trimming removed 5 bases at V and 10 bases at J, with 17 bases between. Germline V lookup: CDR1 MDHEN, CDR2 SYDVKM. The CDR3 DNA follows: TGTGCCAGCAGTGTGGGAGCCGGACGTGTGGAGCTGTTTTTT. Protein: CASSVGAGRVELFF.

This clonotype was detected only once. Possible read error: a much larger clone is one base away. This sequence joins TRBV5-5 and TRBJ1-1; D is ambiguous. The CDR3 runs to 14 residues. Germline CDR1 is SGHKS and CDR2 is YYEKEE (reference sequence). V lost 3 bases, J lost 0 bases, and 9 bases lay in between. Written as DNA, the CDR3 is TGTGCCAGCAGCTGGGCAGTCATGAACACTGAAGCTTTCTTT. It yields the protein CASSWAVMNTEAFF.

Many counts were recorded for this clonotype. V usage is TRBV18 and J usage is TRBJ2-5, with D perhaps matching TRBD1 (5 bases). The CDR3 has 15 residues. Germline V CDR1 and CDR2: KGHSH, LQKENI. With 2 bases removed from V and 9 bases from J, the gap between germline ends came to 19 bases. The DNA of the CDR3 is TGTGCCAGCTCACCATCGACGGGCGGAGAAGGGGCCCAGTACTTC. Protein product: CASSPSTGGEGAQYF. Supplemented by reference TRBV18 and TRBJ2-5, the full variable domain reads NAGVMQNPRHLVRRRGQEARLRCSPMKGHSHVYWYRQLPEEGLKFMVYLQKENIIDESGMPKERFSAEFPKEGPSILRIQQVVRGDSAAYFCASSPSTGGEGAQYFGPGTRLLVL.

This clonotype was counted between two and nine times. The chain links TRBV6-1 to TRBJ2-7; unclear D gene. The CDR3 runs 13 residues. Trimming took off 5 bases at V and 2 bases at J, with 10 bases between the two ends. Germline values: CDR1 MNHNS, CDR2 SASEGT. DNA of the CDR3: TGTGCCAGCAGTTACGCGGCCACCTACGAGCAGTACTTC. Translating gives CASSYAATYEQYF.

This clonotype was observed at least ten times. The rearrangement joins TRBV25-1 to TRBJ2-7; 8 positions match TRBD1. V was pared by 1 base and J by 0 bases, with 8 bases of the junction left unmatched. Germline values: CDR1 MGHDK, CDR2 SYGVNS. The CDR3 is 17 residues long. DNA for the CDR3: TGTGCCAGCAGTGAATGGGGCAGGGGGCCCAGCTCCTACGAGCAGTACTTC. Translating gives CASSEWGRGPSSYEQYF.

This clonotype was seen ten or more times. The V and J genes are TRBV28 and TRBJ2-2; 8 bases fit TRBD1. After removal of 9 bases from V and 4 bases from J, the junction contained 4 bases not matched to a gene. The CDR3 covers 13 residues. Per germline, CDR1 MDHEN and CDR2 SYDVKM. The CDR3: CASGQGRTGELFF. CDR3 DNA: TGTGCCAGTGGACAGGGCCGCACCGGGGAGCTGTTTTTT.

The table lists this clonotype with many counts. The V and J genes are TRBV28 and TRBJ2-7, with D maybe TRBD1 (6 bases). V dropped 2 bases and J dropped 0 bases, with 11 bases sitting between them. This CDR3 region has 15 residues. Germline loops: CDR1 MDHEN, CDR2 SYDVKM. In nucleotides, the CDR3 is TGTGCCAGCAGTTTAGGGGCCAGGGGCTCCTACGAGCAGTACTTC. Its translation is CASSLGARGSYEQYF.

The chain is built from TRBV4-2 and TRBJ2-1, with D unresolved. Trimming shortened V by 0 bases and J by 3 bases, and 12 bases separated the two germline ends. The CDR3 is 16 amino acids. Germline CDR1 is LGHNA and CDR2 is YNFKEQ. CDR3 sequence (DNA): TGTGCCAGCAGCCAAGATGTGGCGGATTACTACAATGAGCAGTTCTTC. This codes for CASSQDVADYYNEQFF.

This chain links TRBV12-5 with TRBJ2-1; 9 nucleotides align to TRBD2. The J segment lost 9 bases and the V segment lost 1 base, leaving 7 bases of the junction unmatched. CDR3 size: 15 residues. Germline V gives CDR1 LGHNT, CDR2 FRNRAP. The CDR3 region has the DNA TGTGCTAGTGGTTTGGCGAGTAGCGGGAGTATTGAGCAGTTCTTC. This encodes CASGLASSGSIEQFF.

V is TRBV4-2 and J is TRBJ1-3; D remains ambiguous. The V and J ends lost 1 base and 0 bases respectively, with 4 bases between them. The CDR3 extends over 14 amino acids. Germline CDR1 and CDR2: LGHNA and YNFKEQ. The CDR3, as DNA: TGTGCCAGCAGCCAAGTCGGCTCTGGAAACACCATATATTTT. Its protein is CASSQVGSGNTIYF.

This clonotype was counted at least ten times. The rearrangement uses TRBV5-5 and TRBJ1-2, with no clear D. Between the trimmed V and J ends, which lost 4 bases and 6 bases, there was a span of 16 bases. CDR1 and CDR2 (germline): SGHKS, YYEKEE (reference sequence). The CDR3 spans 14 residues. The CDR3 protein is CASSLISVVDGYTF. CDR3 coding DNA: TGTGCCAGCAGCCTTATATCGGTGGTTGATGGCTACACCTTC.